Presented here are 20 T cell receptor beta chains from one specimen sequenced in a study of blood T cell repertoires in COVID-19. Produced via immunoSEQ multiplex PCR; TCRdb's table is partial and in-frame only. Among over 150,000 clones listed, roughly 90% were seen once. Specimen: peripheral blood. All receptors derive from a man aged 50 to 59 with COVID-19, enrolled during active disease.

This clone appeared a few times. The J gene is TRBJ1-3, the V gene TRBV3-1 (or the pseudogene TRBV3-2), with a possible D match to TRBD1 (5 bases). The CDR3 consists of 15 residues. V was shortened by 4 bases and J by 0 bases, with 10 bases between the two germline ends. CDR1 is LGHDT and CDR2 is YNNKEL in the germline V gene (reference sequence). The CDR3 loop reads CASSLAGRSGNTIYF. For the CDR3, the DNA is TGTGCCAGCAGCCTGGCAGGGCGCTCTGGAAACACCATATATTTT.

This clone was observed once. The V gene is TRBV11-2, the J gene TRBJ2-5; 7 bases are shared with TRBD2. Germline CDR1 reads SGHAT; CDR2 reads FQNNGV. With V trimmed by 2 bases and J by 4 bases, 1 base remained unmatched. The CDR3 has 13 amino acids. The CDR3: CASSLLAGETQYF. The CDR3 coding sequence is TGTGCCAGCAGCTTATTAGCGGGAGAGACCCAGTACTTC.

The chain recombines TRBV20-1 with TRBJ2-1; D gene uncertain. The germline V gene has CDR1 DFQATT and CDR2 SNEGSKA (reference sequence). This CDR3 comprises 11 residues. V lost 5 bases, J lost 7 bases, and 9 bases lay in between. The CDR3: CSAPTWNEQFF. The CDR3 coding sequence is TGCAGTGCTCCGACTTGGAATGAGCAGTTCTTC.

This clone was counted a single time. J is TRBJ2-3 and V is TRBV10-3; D gene uncertain. There are 13 residues in the CDR3. The germline V gene has CDR1 ENHRY and CDR2 SYGVKD. Trimming shortened V by 5 bases and J by 1 base, and 7 bases separated the two germline ends. CDR3 sequence (DNA): TGTGCCATCAGTTCTACTGGCACAGATACGCAGTATTTT. This sequence encodes CAISSTGTDTQYF.

The V gene is TRBV30, the J gene TRBJ1-5, with 7 nucleotides matching TRBD1. The CDR3 contains 16 residues. V lost 3 bases to trimming and J lost 1 base; unmatched junction nucleotides: 9. Looked up from germline, CDR1 is GTSNPN and CDR2 is SVGIG (reference sequence). In nucleotides, the CDR3 is TGTGCCTGGAGACCCACAGGGGAAGGGAGCAATCAGCCCCAGCATTTT. Residues: CAWRPTGEGSNQPQHF.

This clone was counted only a few times. The genes are TRBV29-1 and TRBJ2-1; TRBD1 might be the D (6 bases). Looked up from germline, CDR1 is SQVTM and CDR2 is ANQGSEA. The ends were cut back, 6 bases at V and 3 bases at J, with 15 bases in the middle. This CDR3 region has 14 residues. Written as DNA, the CDR3 is TGCAGCGTGGACGAGGGACATCGCTACAATGAGCAGTTCTTC. This encodes CSVDEGHRYNEQFF.

V and J are TRBV5-6 and TRBJ2-7; D is undetermined. Per the germline V gene, CDR1 is SGHDT and CDR2 is YYEEEE. V lost 1 base to trimming and J lost 6 bases, with 8 bases between them. This CDR3 comprises 12 residues. CDR3 region: CASSLPTGEQYF. The CDR3 DNA follows: TGTGCCAGCAGCTTGCCGACGGGCGAGCAGTACTTC.

This sequence joins TRBV6-5 and TRBJ2-1; 8 nucleotides agree with TRBD2. CDR1 MNHEY and CDR2 SVGAGI come from the germline V gene. This CDR3 region has 13 residues. J gave up 7 bases and V 6 bases, and 5 bases lay outside the gene matches. CDR3 loop: CASRSTSANEQFF. The DNA for the CDR3 is TGTGCCAGCAGATCGACTAGCGCAAATGAGCAGTTCTTC.

In this sample, this clone turned up a few times. The chain employs TRBV7-6 and TRBJ2-3; 7 bases fit TRBD2. Germline lookup yields CDR1 SGHVS and CDR2 FNYEAQ. The CDR3 runs 16 residues. Germline trimming cut 4 bases from V and 2 bases from J; bases unmatched to any gene: 9. CDR3 in DNA: TGTGCCAGCAGCTCCACATTGGGGGGGATCACAGATACGCAGTATTTT. It encodes CASSSTLGGITDTQYF.

The chain couples TRBV4-3 to TRBJ2-7, with 9 bases identical to TRBD1. The CDR3 covers 15 residues. Trimming removed 3 bases from V and 4 bases from J; junction bases left unmatched: 7. CDR1 is LGHNA, CDR2 YSLEER, per germline. DNA of the CDR3: TGCGCCAGCAGCCAGAACCCGGGACAGGGATACGAGCAGTACTTC. Its protein is CASSQNPGQGYEQYF.

CDR3 protein: CASSLALATSYEQYF. As DNA, the CDR3 is TGTGCCAGCAGCTTAGCCCTAGCGACTAGCTACGAGCAGTACTTC. J is TRBJ2-7 and V is TRBV7-2; perhaps TRBD2 as D (6 bases). In germline, CDR1 is SGHTA, CDR2 FQGNSA. This CDR3 has 15 residues. V was trimmed by 0 bases and J by 3 bases, leaving 12 bases between them.

V and J are TRBV5-1 and TRBJ1-2; 8 bases are a match to TRBD1. This CDR3 contains 14 residues. V was pared by 6 bases and J by 4 bases, with 8 bases of the junction left unmatched. Germline V gene sequence: CDR1 SGHRS, CDR2 YFSETQ. CDR3 bases: TGCGCCAGCAAGAACCTTGACAGGGGCTATGGCTACACCTTC. Protein sequence: CASKNLDRGYGYTF.

This chain links TRBV18 with TRBJ1-1; weak D call: TRBD1 (5 bases). Germline V gene sequence: CDR1 KGHSH, CDR2 LQKENI. The V end was cut by 5 bases, the J end by 3 bases, with 10 bases between. The CDR3 runs 13 residues. The CDR3 sequence is CASSNGGDTEAFF. CDR3 DNA: TGTGCCAGCTCAAACGGGGGGGACACTGAAGCTTTCTTT.

This clone appeared a single time. The genes are TRBV7-6 and TRBJ2-5, with 16 bases lining up with TRBD2. Germline CDR1 SGHVS, CDR2 FNYEAQ. Trimming took 1 base from V and 7 from J; bases not matched to a gene: 3. The CDR3 spans 16 residues. The CDR3 DNA reads TGTGCCAGCAGCTTAGAGGGACTAGCGGGGGGGGTGACCCAGTACTTC. Encoded protein: CASSLEGLAGGVTQYF.

The CDR3 loop is CAISDSYEQYF. CDR3 DNA: TGTGCCATCAGCGACAGCTACGAGCAGTACTTC. V usage is TRBV10-3 and J usage is TRBJ2-7; D may be TRBD1 (5 bases). Germline CDR1 ENHRY, CDR2 SYGVKD. The V gene lost 6 bases and the J gene lost 3 bases, with 6 bases spanning the gap. The CDR3 extends over 11 amino acids.

The J gene is TRBJ1-5, the V gene TRBV27, with TRBD1 matching over 10 bases. J was trimmed by 2 bases and V by 6 bases; bases with no gene match: 4. This CDR3 has 15 amino acids. Germline CDR1 is MNHEY and CDR2 is SMNVEV (reference sequence). The CDR3 coding sequence is TGTGCCAGCAGGACCGGGACAGGGGGCAATCAGCCCCAGCATTTT. Its protein is CASRTGTGGNQPQHF.

The chain carries TRBV6-6 and TRBJ1-2; the match to TRBD1 covers 8 bases. The CDR3 totals 12 residues. Germline V gene lookup returns CDR1 MNHNY and CDR2 SVGAGI (reference sequence). V lost 6 bases and J lost 3; bases outside the gene matches: 0. In DNA form, the CDR3 reads TGTGCCAGCAGGGACAGGGACTATGGCTACACCTTC. This sequence encodes CASRDRDYGYTF.

The table lists this clone with a count of one. This sequence joins TRBV30 and TRBJ1-5; possible D gene TRBD1, 6 bases. Germline lookup yields CDR1 GTSNPN and CDR2 SVGIG (reference sequence). Trimming shortened V by 8 bases and J by 3 bases, and 14 bases separated the two germline ends. The CDR3 is 13 residues long. The CDR3 coding sequence is TGTGCCACAACTGGGGGGGCCAATCAGCCCCAGCATTTT. Its protein product is CATTGGANQPQHF.

Turning to this clone: Additional DNA sequences in this sample encode the identical CDR3. The chain links TRBV3-1 (or the pseudogene TRBV3-2) to TRBJ2-5; D not resolved. Trimming took 1 base from V and 4 from J, leaving 7 bases between them. CDR3 length: 13 residues. The germline V gene encodes CDR1 LGHDT and CDR2 YNNKEL (reference sequence). CDR3 nucleotides: TGTGCCAGCAGCCAAGTTAGAGGAGAGACCCAGTACTTC. Translation gives CASSQVRGETQYF.

As concerns this clone: The junction shows a germline mismatch at one end, possibly a read error. The chain is built from TRBV19 and TRBJ2-2; 7 bases align to TRBD1. Germline V CDR1 and CDR2: LNHDA, SQIVND (reference sequence). The CDR3 totals 16 residues. As DNA, the CDR3 is TGTGCCAGTAGTATCAGAGGGGGCGCGAATACCGGGGAGCTGTTTTTT. Translated, it gives CASSIRGGANTGELFF.